This TCR beta chain is from a study of shared clonotypes between healthy human individuals. Researchers ran the assay at a deep level. Profiling relied on immunoSEQ multiplex PCR, and the TCRdb table lists in-frame clones only, not all of them. The sample shows roughly 770,000 clones, 96% of them seen only once. General study findings and limits: Depth of sequencing was expected to influence donor clonotype sharing.

For this clone: The antigen remains undetermined.

The CDR3 runs 15 residues. CDR1 and CDR2 from the germline V gene are SGHAT and FQNNGV. Trimming removed 5 bases from V and 6 bases from J; junction bases left unmatched: 6. CD8 cells classed as naive were CD45RO-negative and positively selected for CCR7, excluding terminally differentiated effector memory CD45RA+ cells. The receptor comes from a man aged 25 to 40 in good health. Material for sequencing was naive CD8+ T cells sorted from blood. The chain is built from TRBV11-2 and TRBJ1-5, with 11 nucleotides matching TRBD1. The CDR3 DNA follows: TGTGCCAGCAGCGACGGACAGGGGGCTAGTCAGCCCCAGCATTTT. Amino acid sequence: CASSDGQGASQPQHF.